Following are 19 T cell receptor beta chains from one sample sequenced in a study of response to subunit inactivated influenza vaccine (dated by TCRdb to 2017 to 2018). The library was obtained by RT-PCR. Sequenced using an Illumina HiSeq 2500. TCRdb reprocessing: public reads trimmed at Q25 with fastp, clones called with MiXCR, in-frame beta chains kept. Identical CDR3 protein sequences are pooled into one entry, listed with their most common genes and DNA. The sample table lists 500,000 to 600,000 distinct CDR3 sequences, roughly 12% of them with a count of one. Approximately 11% of the sample goes to the ten largest clones. The data were also submitted as part of a second study, on T cells expressing NK-cell markers. Drawing on the second study: 5'RACE template switching, by which a universal primer site and unique molecular identifiers were added, was used to make TCR beta cDNA libraries.

The starting material was PBMCs from blood, obtained on the day of vaccination. These receptors all come from a man aged 50 to 59 who received an inactivated influenza vaccine. Donor details come from another sample of the same person, matched by shared clones.

This clonotype was observed at least ten times. The chain employs TRBV12-3 or TRBV12-4 and TRBJ1-5; D possibly corresponds to TRBD1 (5 bases). The CDR3 contains 16 residues. V dropped 3 bases and J dropped 4 bases, with 16 bases sitting between them. In nucleotides, the CDR3 is TGTGCCAGCAGTTTTGGCGGGGGGGTAGGTAATCAGCCCCAGCATTTT. Protein sequence: CASSFGGGVGNQPQHF.

This sequence joins TRBV9 and TRBJ2-1; 11 bases align to TRBD2. CDR1 is SGDLS, CDR2 YYNGEE, per germline. Trimming cost V 3 bases and J 12 bases; bases outside gene matches: 14. The CDR3 is 16 residues long. DNA of the CDR3: TGTGCCAGCAGCGCCTTTAGCGGGAGGGCCCAAGTGGTGCAGTTCTTC. Translating it yields CASSAFSGRAQVVQFF.

The gene calls are TRBV28 and TRBJ1-2, with D uncertain. Germline V CDR1 and CDR2: MDHEN, SYDVKM. V was pared by 6 bases and J by 3 bases, with 14 bases between. The CDR3 loop spans 14 amino acids. CDR3 sequence: CASRYVLGDYGYTF. In DNA, the CDR3 is TGTGCCAGCAGATACGTCCTCGGGGACTATGGCTACACCTTC.

This chain joins TRBV11-3 and TRBJ2-7; D ambiguous. Germline loops: CDR1 SGHNT, CDR2 YENEEA. The CDR3 length is 14 residues. The ends were cut back, 4 bases at V and 2 bases at J, with 12 bases in the middle. The CDR3 nucleotides read TGTGCCAGCAGCTCCCGAGGAGCCCCCTACGAGCAGTACTTC. This codes for CASSSRGAPYEQYF.

V gene TRBV25-1 combines with J gene TRBJ2-5; no clear D gene. With 0 bases removed from V and 4 bases from J, the gap between germline ends came to 6 bases. Germline values: CDR1 MGHDK, CDR2 SYGVNS. The CDR3 totals 13 residues. The CDR3 loop is CASSEYNSETQYF. The CDR3 DNA is TGTGCCAGCAGTGAATATAACTCAGAGACCCAGTACTTC. The whole variable domain, filled in from reference TRBV25-1 and TRBJ2-5, reads EADIYQTPRYLVIGTGKKITLECSQTMGHDKMYWYQQDPGMELHLIHYSYGVNSTEKGDLSSESTVSRIRTEHFPLTLESARPSHTSQYLCASSEYNSETQYFGPGTRLLVL.

This clonotype is a singleton in its sample. The chain uses TRBV5-6 and TRBJ2-7; TRBD1 matches at 7 bases. V was clipped by 1 base and J by 1 base; unmatched bases: 5. From germline, CDR1 is SGHDT and CDR2 YYEEEE. The CDR3 spans 15 residues. This chain's CDR3 is CASSLSYRGSYEQYF. In DNA, the CDR3 is TGTGCCAGCAGCTTGAGTTACAGGGGATCCTACGAGCAGTACTTC.

In the case of this clonotype: The germline gene is not matched at one end of the junction; a read error may be the cause. J is TRBJ2-5 and V is TRBV20-1; 8 positions agree with TRBD2. Germline values: CDR1 DFQATT, CDR2 SNEGSKA (reference sequence). The CDR3 runs to 16 residues. The CDR3 loop is CCARGRAGTRQETQYF. In DNA form, the CDR3 reads TGCTGTGCTAGAGGACGTGCCGGGACTAGGCAAGAGACCCAGTACTTC.

The chain links TRBV15 to TRBJ2-2; 7 bases match TRBD1. V was clipped by 0 bases and J by 4 bases; unmatched bases: 11. The germline V gene has CDR1 LNHNV and CDR2 YYDKDF (reference sequence). The CDR3 has 18 residues. The CDR3 sequence is CATSRDPPTGASTGELFF. CDR3 DNA: TGTGCCACCAGCAGAGACCCTCCTACAGGGGCGAGCACCGGGGAGCTGTTTTTT.

The rearrangement links TRBV20-1 to TRBJ2-3, with 7 bases fitting TRBD2. The V and J ends lost 8 bases and 4 bases, in that order; junction bases with no gene match: 15. This CDR3 region has 15 residues. Germline V gives CDR1 DFQATT, CDR2 SNEGSKA (reference sequence). CDR3 residues: CSRGGGRGRADTQYF. As DNA, the CDR3 is TGCAGTCGTGGGGGAGGGAGGGGAAGGGCAGATACGCAGTATTTT.

The chain is built from TRBV20-1 and TRBJ2-7; 7 positions agree with TRBD2. Germline trimming cut 2 bases from V and 5 bases from J; bases unmatched to any gene: 15. Germline lookup yields CDR1 DFQATT and CDR2 SNEGSKA (reference sequence). The CDR3 sequence is 16 residues long. Written as DNA, the CDR3 is TGCAGTGCTAGACCCTCGGGGGGTCCGAGTAGAGACGAGCAGTACTTC. It yields the protein CSARPSGGPSRDEQYF.

There are a few counts of this clonotype. The chain carries TRBV29-1 and TRBJ2-1; 7 bases match TRBD2. The germline CDR1 and CDR2 sequences are SQVTM and ANQGSEA. J gave up 13 bases and V 2 bases, and 5 bases lay outside the gene matches. The length of the CDR3 is 11 residues. This chain's CDR3 is CSVERGAGQFF. The CDR3 DNA is TGCAGCGTTGAAAGGGGAGCGGGACAGTTCTTC.

This clonotype was picked up a small number of times. The gene calls are TRBV27 and TRBJ1-6; D may be TRBD1 (5 bases). With 6 bases removed from V and 9 bases from J, the gap between germline ends came to 12 bases. Germline V gene lookup returns CDR1 MNHEY and CDR2 SMNVEV (reference sequence). The CDR3 sequence is 13 residues long. The CDR3 nucleotides read TGTGCCAGCAGCCCGGACAATATTTCACCCCTCCACTTT. Its protein is CASSPDNISPLHF.

The V call is TRBV2, the J call TRBJ2-7; D unresolved. V was pared by 7 bases and J by 4 bases, with 11 bases between. Looked up from germline, CDR1 is SNHLY and CDR2 is FYNNEI. The CDR3 spans 12 residues. CDR3 DNA: TGTGCCAGCACTCCCGTGGGGTACGAGCAGTACTTC. Encoded protein: CASTPVGYEQYF. The whole variable domain, filled in from reference TRBV2 and TRBJ2-7, reads EPEVTQTPSHQVTQMGQEVILRCVPISNHLYFYWYRQILGQKVEFLVSFYNNEISEKSEIFDDQFSVERPDGSNFTLKIRSTKLEDSAMYFCASTPVGYEQYFGPGTRLTVT.

The chain joins TRBV7-2 to TRBJ2-7; unclear D gene. Per the germline V gene, CDR1 is SGHTA and CDR2 is FQGNSA. The length of the CDR3 is 14 residues. V shed 1 base and J shed 2 bases, with 9 bases lying between them. The CDR3 nucleotides read TGTGCCAGCAGCTTAGGTCTCCGCACCTACGAGCAGTACTTC. Amino acid sequence: CASSLGLRTYEQYF.

This clonotype was recorded at least ten times. V usage is TRBV12-3 or TRBV12-4 and J usage is TRBJ1-5; a possible D gene is TRBD1 (5 bases). CDR3 length equals 14 residues. Between the trimmed V and J ends, which lost 0 bases and 4 bases, there was a span of 7 bases. The DNA of the CDR3 is TGTGCCAGCAGTTTAGCCTCAGGGAATCAGCCCCAGCATTTT. It codes for CASSLASGNQPQHF.

This clonotype was observed many times. The rearrangement links TRBV12-3 or TRBV12-4 to TRBJ2-1, with D perhaps matching TRBD2 (6 bases). Trimming left V 4 bases short and J 1 base short, with 11 bases between. The CDR3 is made up of 15 amino acids. In DNA, the CDR3 is TGTGCCAGCAGTTCTTCCGGGACTTCCTACAATGAGCAGTTCTTC. Translated, it gives CASSSSGTSYNEQFF.

This clonotype was found many times. The CDR3 coding sequence is TGTGCCAGCAGCCCGCGGAGGGACACTGAAGCTTTCTTT. It yields the protein CASSPRRDTEAFF. The chain has TRBV11-2 and TRBJ1-1; D remains ambiguous. V was cut by 5 bases and J by 3 bases, with 10 bases left in between. CDR1 is SGHAT and CDR2 is FQNNGV in the germline V gene. The CDR3 loop spans 13 amino acids.

This clonotype was counted only a few times. The chain combines TRBV12-3 or TRBV12-4 with TRBJ2-2, with TRBD2 as a possible D gene (5 bases). The CDR3 has 13 residues. V was pared by 3 bases and J by 3 bases, with 5 bases between. CDR3 region: CASSFSDTGELFF. The CDR3 nucleotides read TGTGCCAGCAGTTTTAGCGACACCGGGGAGCTGTTTTTT.

This clonotype was detected only a few times. The rearrangement uses TRBV7-9 and TRBJ2-3; TRBD1 might be the D (6 bases). V was clipped by 5 bases and J by 4 bases, with 16 bases between them. CDR1 SEHNR and CDR2 FQNEAQ come from the germline V gene (reference sequence). This CDR3 has 15 amino acids. The CDR3 sequence is CASSPNRGTADTQYF. Here the CDR3 DNA reads TGTGCCAGCAGCCCGAATAGGGGGACGGCAGATACGCAGTATTTT.